The 2 T cell receptor beta chains below were found in one sample sequenced in a study of blood T cell repertoires in COVID-19. TCRdb keeps only in-frame clones here, not all; method: immunoSEQ multiplex PCR. The table lists approximately 100,000 clones, approximately 80% of them singletons. The specimen sequenced was peripheral blood. These receptors were obtained from a woman aged 55-70 years with acute or convalescent COVID-19.

This sequence joins TRBV18 and TRBJ2-3; TRBD1 matches 10 bases. In germline, CDR1 is KGHSH, CDR2 LQKENI. The length of the CDR3 is 14 residues. V shed 3 bases, J shed 6 bases, and the junction held 3 bases outside the gene matches. The CDR3 region is CASSPDRGMDTQYF. CDR3 nucleotide sequence: TGTGCCAGCTCACCGGACAGGGGGATGGATACGCAGTATTTT. Full variable domain (outside the CDR3, taken from reference TRBV18 and TRBJ2-3): NAGVMQNPRHLVRRRGQEARLRCSPMKGHSHVYWYRQLPEEGLKFMVYLQKENIIDESGMPKERFSAEFPKEGPSILRIQQVVRGDSAAYFCASSPDRGMDTQYFGPGTRLTVL.

This clone appeared a single time. The chain joins TRBV18 to TRBJ1-2; D remains ambiguous. V was shortened by 2 bases and J by 1 base, with 11 bases between the two germline ends. Germline V gene sequence: CDR1 KGHSH, CDR2 LQKENI. CDR3 length equals 15 residues. CDR3 residues: CASSPRDNSNYGYTF. The CDR3 DNA is TGTGCCAGCTCACCAAGAGACAACAGTAACTATGGCTACACCTTC.